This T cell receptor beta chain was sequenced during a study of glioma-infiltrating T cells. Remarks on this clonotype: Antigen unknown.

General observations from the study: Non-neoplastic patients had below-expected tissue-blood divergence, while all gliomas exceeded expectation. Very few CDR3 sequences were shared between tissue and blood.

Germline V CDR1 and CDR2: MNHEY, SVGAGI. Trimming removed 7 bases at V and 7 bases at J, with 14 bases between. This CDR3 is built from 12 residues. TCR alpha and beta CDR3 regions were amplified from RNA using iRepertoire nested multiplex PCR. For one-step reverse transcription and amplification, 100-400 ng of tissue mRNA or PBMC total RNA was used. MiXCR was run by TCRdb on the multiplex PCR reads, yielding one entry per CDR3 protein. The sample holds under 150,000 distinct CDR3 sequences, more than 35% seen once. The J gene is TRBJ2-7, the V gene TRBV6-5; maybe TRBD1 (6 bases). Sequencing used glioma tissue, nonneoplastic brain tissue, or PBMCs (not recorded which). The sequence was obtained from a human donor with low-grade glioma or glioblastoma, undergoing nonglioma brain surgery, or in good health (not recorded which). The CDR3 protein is CASTDSQWEQYF. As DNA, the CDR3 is TGTGCCAGCACGGACAGCCAGTGGGAGCAGTACTTC.